One sample yielded the 28 T cell receptor beta chains listed below, sequenced in a study of shared clonotypes between healthy human individuals. Measured with immunoSEQ multiplex PCR; TCRdb has only the in-frame clones, and not every one. The sample yields 600,000 or so clones, 95% to 98% seen once. Terminally differentiated effector memory CD45RA+ cells were excluded by CCR7 positive selection of CD45RO-negative cells. Sequenced sample: naive CD8+ T cells sorted from blood. The receptors come from a man aged 30 to 45 in good health.

This clone was found a few times. This may arise from a read error, as a much more abundant clone is one base away. Distinct nucleotide sequences in the sample also encode this CDR3. The chain links TRBV27 to TRBJ2-7; maybe TRBD2 (5 bases). The V end lost 1 base, the J end lost 5 bases, and 6 bases lay between the germline ends. The CDR3 spans 12 residues. Germline V CDR1 and CDR2: MNHEY, SMNVEV (reference sequence). Here the CDR3 reads CASSLLGDEQYF. In DNA, the CDR3 is TGTGCCAGCAGTTTATTGGGAGACGAGCAGTACTTC.

The genes are TRBV4-1 and TRBJ1-5; D ambiguous. The CDR3 has 15 amino acids. Germline values: CDR1 MGHRA, CDR2 YSYEKL. Trimming pared 2 bases from V and 0 bases from J, leaving 8 bases between. The CDR3 sequence is CASSQYRNSNQPQHF. DNA for the CDR3: TGCGCCAGCAGCCAATACCGGAATAGCAATCAGCCCCAGCATTTT.

The genes are TRBV7-9 and TRBJ2-7, with a weak D call TRBD1 (6 bases). Trimming removed 4 bases from V and 2 bases from J, with 12 bases in between. Germline V gene lookup returns CDR1 SEHNR and CDR2 FQNEAQ (reference sequence). CDR3 length: 14 residues. The CDR3 bases are TGTGCCAGCAGCTCCCGGGACAACGCCTACGAGCAGTACTTC. It codes for CASSSRDNAYEQYF.

The rearrangement uses TRBV28 and TRBJ1-5; TRBD1 matches at 7 bases. Germline loops: CDR1 MDHEN, CDR2 SYDVKM. Trimming removed 3 bases from V and 4 bases from J; junction bases left unmatched: 3. The CDR3 covers 14 residues. Here the CDR3 reads CASSLGQQNQPQHF. CDR3 DNA: TGTGCCAGCAGTTTGGGACAGCAGAATCAGCCCCAGCATTTT.

This clone is a singleton in its sample. J is TRBJ1-1 and V is TRBV5-4; D is unresolved. CDR3 length: 13 amino acids. Trimming removed 0 bases from V and 3 bases from J, with 6 bases in between. The germline CDR1 and CDR2 sequences are SGHNT and YYREEE (reference sequence). Written as DNA, the CDR3 is TGTGCCAGCAGCTTGGGAGCCGACACTGAAGCTTTCTTT. This encodes CASSLGADTEAFF.

Of note for this clone: Additional DNA sequences in this sample encode the identical CDR3. The chain carries TRBV11-2 and TRBJ2-7; D call uncertain. Per the germline V gene, CDR1 is SGHAT and CDR2 is FQNNGV. V lost 3 bases to trimming and J lost 0 bases, with 6 bases between them. CDR3 size: 13 residues. This CDR3 is CASSLGGSYEQYF. CDR3 nucleotides: TGTGCCAGCAGCTTGGGCGGCTCCTACGAGCAGTACTTC.

The V and J genes are TRBV11-2 and TRBJ2-1; 7 bases match TRBD2. The CDR3 totals 16 residues. With 2 bases clipped from V and 0 bases from J, the junction kept 4 bases outside the gene matches. From germline, CDR1 is SGHAT and CDR2 FQNNGV. The CDR3 nucleotides read TGTGCCAGCAGCTTAAGCGGCGGGAGCTCCTACAATGAGCAGTTCTTC. This encodes CASSLSGGSSYNEQFF.

This clone is a singleton in its sample. This sequence joins TRBV9 and TRBJ2-7; 7 positions agree with TRBD2. Germline-derived CDR1 and CDR2 are SGDLS and YYNGEE. The CDR3 has 14 residues. With V trimmed by 2 bases and J by 6 bases, 8 bases remained unmatched. CDR3 sequence (DNA): TGTGCCAGCAGCGTGGGAGGGGAGGACCCCGAGCAGTACTTC. Protein product: CASSVGGEDPEQYF.

The chain employs TRBV9 and TRBJ2-3; 7 bases line up with TRBD2. The CDR3 length is 15 residues. Germline V lookup: CDR1 SGDLS, CDR2 YYNGEE. The V segment lost 3 bases and the J segment 2 bases; nucleotides outside the gene matches: 6. The CDR3 here is CASSDPSGTTDTQYF. The CDR3, as DNA: TGTGCCAGCAGCGACCCCAGCGGGACCACAGATACGCAGTATTTT.

CDR3 loop: CASSPGLGMNEQFF. CDR3 nucleotide sequence: TGTGCCAGCAGCCCCGGGCTAGGGATGAATGAGCAGTTCTTC. The rearrangement uses TRBV11-2 and TRBJ2-1; D ambiguous. CDR1 is SGHAT and CDR2 is FQNNGV in the germline V gene. The length of the CDR3 is 14 residues. The ends were cut back, 5 bases at V and 7 bases at J, with 15 bases in the middle.

The V call is TRBV10-3, the J call TRBJ1-1; TRBD1 matches at 10 bases. V shed 6 bases and J 0 bases; nucleotides not matched to a gene: 4. Germline values: CDR1 ENHRY, CDR2 SYGVKD. The CDR3 loop spans 15 amino acids. Here the CDR3 reads CAIRDRGLMNTEAFF. CDR3 in DNA: TGTGCCATCAGAGACAGGGGGCTCATGAACACTGAAGCTTTCTTT.

CDR3 sequence: CASSFSGIGGSTDTQYF. For the CDR3, the DNA is TGTGCCAGCAGCTTTTCGGGCATAGGGGGGAGCACAGATACGCAGTATTTT. The chain is built from TRBV11-3 and TRBJ2-3, with D perhaps TRBD1 or TRBD2 (6 bases each). With 3 bases removed from V and 0 bases from J, the gap between germline ends came to 16 bases. Per germline, CDR1 SGHNT and CDR2 YENEEA. This CDR3 spans 17 amino acids.

The chain's CDR3 is CASSPDAIGDRGYNEQFF. CDR3 DNA sequence: TGCGCCAGCAGCCCGGACGCTATCGGGGACAGGGGTTACAATGAGCAGTTCTTC. The rearrangement links TRBV5-1 to TRBJ2-1; 10 positions agree with TRBD1. CDR3 length: 18 residues. Looked up from germline, CDR1 is SGHRS and CDR2 is YFSETQ. V lost 4 bases, J lost 4 bases, and 14 bases stayed unmatched.

The rearrangement links TRBV4-1 to TRBJ2-7; no clear D gene. Germline CDR1 reads MGHRA; CDR2 reads YSYEKL. The V end was cut by 1 base, the J end by 0 bases, with 7 bases between. The CDR3 runs to 14 residues. DNA for the CDR3: TGCGCCAGCAGCCAAGGGGCGCTCTCCTACGAGCAGTACTTC. As protein: CASSQGALSYEQYF.

This clone was seen once. Here the CDR3 reads CSPVVFGEQYF. The DNA for the CDR3 is TGCAGCCCTGTGGTTTTTGGCGAGCAGTACTTC. The gene calls are TRBV29-1 and TRBJ2-7; D uncertain. The CDR3 length is 11 residues. The germline V gene encodes CDR1 SQVTM and CDR2 ANQGSEA. The V and J ends lost 8 bases and 6 bases respectively, with 14 bases between them.

The sample holds one count of this clone. This chain connects TRBV5-5 to TRBJ2-6; no definite D call. V was trimmed by 0 bases and J by 1 base, leaving 8 bases between them. From germline, CDR1 is SGHKS and CDR2 YYEKEE (reference sequence). The CDR3 loop spans 16 amino acids. In DNA form, the CDR3 reads TGTGCCAGCAGCTTGGCTATATCATCTGGGGCCAACGTCCTGACTTTC. Translated, it gives CASSLAISSGANVLTF.

In DNA form, the CDR3 reads TGTGCCAGCAGCTCCAGCGGGAGGGCGTCTGACCCTTACAATGAGCAGTTCTTC. Residues: CASSSSGRASDPYNEQFF. The chain couples TRBV11-3 to TRBJ2-1, with 10 bases fitting TRBD2. There are 18 residues in the CDR3. V shed 4 bases and J 4 bases; nucleotides not matched to a gene: 13. Germline CDR1 is SGHNT and CDR2 is YENEEA.

The rearrangement uses TRBV7-9 and TRBJ2-2; the D call may be TRBD1 or TRBD2 (6 bases each). CDR1 is SEHNR and CDR2 is FQNEAQ in the germline V gene (reference sequence). V gave up 7 bases and J gave up 4 bases, with 16 bases separating them. This CDR3 contains 15 residues. The chain's CDR3 is CASTPLGGGTGELFF. For the CDR3, the DNA is TGTGCCAGCACCCCGCTAGGAGGGGGCACCGGGGAGCTGTTTTTT.

V gene TRBV6-5 combines with J gene TRBJ2-7; 7 nucleotides align to TRBD1. The J segment lost 4 bases and the V segment lost 5 bases, leaving 5 bases of the junction unmatched. CDR1 and CDR2 (germline): MNHEY, SVGAGI. The CDR3 has 13 residues. The CDR3 nucleotides read TGTGCCAGCAGTCTTCCGGGACAGTACGAGCAGTACTTC. Amino acid sequence: CASSLPGQYEQYF.

This sequence joins TRBV29-1 and TRBJ2-2; 10 bases match TRBD1. From germline, CDR1 is SQVTM and CDR2 ANQGSEA. V shed 6 bases and J 7 bases; nucleotides not matched to a gene: 11. CDR3 length: 15 residues. CDR3 in DNA: TGCAGCGTCCACGGGGACAGGGGCCTGGGCGGGGAGCTGTTTTTT. Its translation is CSVHGDRGLGGELFF.

V gene TRBV6-1 combines with J gene TRBJ2-7; 11 bases line up with TRBD1. CDR1 is MNHNS, CDR2 SASEGT, per germline. Unmatched junction bases numbered 4, after V lost 3 bases and J lost 3 bases. The CDR3 has 15 residues. This CDR3 is CASSEDRGQYYEQYF. The CDR3 DNA reads as TGTGCCAGCAGTGAGGACAGGGGGCAGTACTACGAGCAGTACTTC.

The genes are TRBV11-2 and TRBJ2-1; 10 nucleotides line up with TRBD2. This CDR3 is built from 16 residues. The V gene's germline CDR1 is SGHAT and CDR2 FQNNGV. V lost 5 bases and J lost 6; bases outside the gene matches: 10. CDR3 coding DNA: TGTGCCAGCAGCCCCTGGACTAGCGGTTTAGGCAATGAGCAGTTCTTC. The encoded protein is CASSPWTSGLGNEQFF.

The chain couples TRBV2 to TRBJ2-1; TRBD2 agrees at 10 bases. This CDR3 has 15 amino acids. V shed 4 bases, J shed 5 bases, and the junction held 5 bases outside the gene matches. Germline V gives CDR1 SNHLY, CDR2 FYNNEI. As DNA, the CDR3 is TGTGCCAGCAGTGCCACTAGCGGGAACGACAATGAGCAGTTCTTC. This translates into CASSATSGNDNEQFF.

This rearrangement joins TRBV2 to TRBJ2-7; 10 bases fit TRBD2. Germline loops: CDR1 SNHLY, CDR2 FYNNEI. V dropped 0 bases and J dropped 7; count of bases not matched to a gene: 6. The length of the CDR3 is 15 residues. CDR3 bases: TGTGCCAGCAGTGAAGCGCCGGGACTAGCGAGGGAGCAGTACTTC. This encodes CASSEAPGLAREQYF.

On this clone itself: The same CDR3 can be traced to other DNA sequences in this sample. The chain uses TRBV4-1 and TRBJ1-3, with D perhaps matching TRBD1 (5 bases). V dropped 1 base and J dropped 0 bases, with 7 bases sitting between them. The CDR3 is made up of 15 amino acids. The germline V gene encodes CDR1 MGHRA and CDR2 YSYEKL. CDR3 protein: CASSQGQGSGNTIYF. The DNA of the CDR3 is TGCGCCAGCAGCCAAGGTCAGGGCTCTGGAAACACCATATATTTT.

The CDR3 DNA is TGTGCCATCCTCGCGGGAGAGAGTTTGGATGAGCAGTTCTTC. It encodes CAILAGESLDEQFF. This sequence joins TRBV10-3 and TRBJ2-1; 7 bases fit TRBD2. The CDR3 runs 14 residues. Germline-derived CDR1 and CDR2 are ENHRY and SYGVKD. The V segment lost 8 bases and the J segment 8 bases; nucleotides outside the gene matches: 12.

The table lists this clone with a count of one. The chain uses TRBV28 and TRBJ1-2; 8 nucleotides align to TRBD1. Germline V CDR1 and CDR2: MDHEN, SYDVKM. Losses at the gene ends were 3 bases for V and 4 bases for J; bases not matched to a gene: 16. The CDR3 length is 18 residues. The CDR3 DNA reads as TGTGCCAGCAGTTTGCGCCGTTTCTGGGTTGGACAGGGCTATGGCTACACCTTC. Translation gives CASSLRRFWVGQGYGYTF.

Only one count was recorded for this clone. The chain joins TRBV4-3 to TRBJ1-5; D is uncertain. This CDR3 comprises 16 residues. The germline V gene encodes CDR1 LGHNA and CDR2 YSLEER. V shed 4 bases and J shed 1 base, with 14 bases lying between them. CDR3 region: CASSRDGPPSNQPQHF. The CDR3 nucleotides are TGCGCCAGCAGCCGAGATGGGCCACCCAGCAATCAGCCCCAGCATTTT.